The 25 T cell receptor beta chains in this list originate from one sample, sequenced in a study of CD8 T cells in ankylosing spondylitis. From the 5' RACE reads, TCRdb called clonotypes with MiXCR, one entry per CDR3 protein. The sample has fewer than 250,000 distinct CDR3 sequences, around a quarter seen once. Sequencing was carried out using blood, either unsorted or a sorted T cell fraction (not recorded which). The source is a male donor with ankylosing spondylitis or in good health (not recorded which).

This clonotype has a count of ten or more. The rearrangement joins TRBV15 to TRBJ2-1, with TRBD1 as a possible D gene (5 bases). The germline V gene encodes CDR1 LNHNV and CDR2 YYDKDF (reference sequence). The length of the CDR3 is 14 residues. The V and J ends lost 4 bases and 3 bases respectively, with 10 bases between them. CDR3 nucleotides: TGTGCCACCAGCAAGGTAGGGGTCTACAATGAGCAGTTCTTC. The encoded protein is CATSKVGVYNEQFF.

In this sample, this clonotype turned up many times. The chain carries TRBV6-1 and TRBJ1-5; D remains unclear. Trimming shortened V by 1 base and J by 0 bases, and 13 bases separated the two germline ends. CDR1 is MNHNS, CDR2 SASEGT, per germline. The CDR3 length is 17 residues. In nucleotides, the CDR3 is TGTGCCAGCAGTGAAGAGCCTTGGGGATATAGCAATCAGCCCCAGCATTTT. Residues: CASSEEPWGYSNQPQHF.

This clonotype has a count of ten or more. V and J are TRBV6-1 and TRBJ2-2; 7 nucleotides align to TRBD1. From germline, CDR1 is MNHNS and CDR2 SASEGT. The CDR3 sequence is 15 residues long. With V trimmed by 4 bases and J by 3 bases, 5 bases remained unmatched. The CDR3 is CASSAEGAHTGELFF. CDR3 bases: TGTGCCAGCAGTGCCGAGGGGGCGCACACCGGGGAGCTGTTTTTT.

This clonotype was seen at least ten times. The CDR3 here is CASSWTGPPYEQYF. Here the CDR3 DNA reads TGTGCCAGCAGTTGGACAGGGCCCCCGTACGAGCAGTACTTC. This chain connects TRBV12-3 or TRBV12-4 to TRBJ2-7, with 8 bases identical to TRBD1. The junction had 6 bases not matched to a gene; V was cut back by 4 bases and J by 4 bases. This CDR3 spans 14 amino acids.

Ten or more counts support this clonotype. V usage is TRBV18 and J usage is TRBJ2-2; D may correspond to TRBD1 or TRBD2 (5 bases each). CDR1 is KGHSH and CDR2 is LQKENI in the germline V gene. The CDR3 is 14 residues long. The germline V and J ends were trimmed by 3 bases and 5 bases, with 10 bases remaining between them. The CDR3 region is CASSPGVTTGELFF. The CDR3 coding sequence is TGTGCCAGCTCACCGGGGGTGACGACCGGGGAGCTGTTTTTT.

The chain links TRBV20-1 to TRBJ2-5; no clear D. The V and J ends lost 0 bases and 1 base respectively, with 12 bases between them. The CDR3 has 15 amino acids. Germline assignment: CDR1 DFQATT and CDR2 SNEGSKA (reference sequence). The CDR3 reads CSARDAAGSQETQYF. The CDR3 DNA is TGCAGTGCTAGAGATGCGGCAGGTAGCCAAGAGACCCAGTACTTC.

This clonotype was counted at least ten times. CDR3 sequence (DNA): TGTGCCAGCAGCCAAGAGGGACTAGCGGAGTCCTACGAGCAGTACTTC. Translated, it gives CASSQEGLAESYEQYF. The rearrangement joins TRBV4-2 to TRBJ2-7, with 11 positions matching TRBD2. Trimming at V came to 0 bases and at J to 1 base, leaving 2 bases not matched to a gene. Germline CDR1 reads LGHNA; CDR2 reads YNFKEQ. This CDR3 has 16 amino acids.

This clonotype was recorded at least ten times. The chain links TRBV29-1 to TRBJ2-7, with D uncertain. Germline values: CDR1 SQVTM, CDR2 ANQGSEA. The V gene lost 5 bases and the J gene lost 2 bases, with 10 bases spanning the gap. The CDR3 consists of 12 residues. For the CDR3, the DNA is TGCAGCGTTCTAACGTCCCCCTACGAGCAGTACTTC. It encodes CSVLTSPYEQYF.

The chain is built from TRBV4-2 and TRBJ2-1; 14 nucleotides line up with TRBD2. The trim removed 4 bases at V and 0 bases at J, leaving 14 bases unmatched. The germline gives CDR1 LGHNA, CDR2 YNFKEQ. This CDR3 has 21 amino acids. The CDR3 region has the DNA TGTGCCAGCAGCCTACTAAAGGGACTAGCGGGAGCCCCTAGCTCCTACAATGAGCAGTTCTTC. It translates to CASSLLKGLAGAPSSYNEQFF.

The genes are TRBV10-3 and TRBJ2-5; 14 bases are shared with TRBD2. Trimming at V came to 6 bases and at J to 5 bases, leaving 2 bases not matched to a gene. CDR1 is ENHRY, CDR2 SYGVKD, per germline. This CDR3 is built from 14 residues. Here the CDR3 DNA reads TGTGCCATCAGGGGGACTAGCGGGAGTGAGACCCAGTACTTC. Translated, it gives CAIRGTSGSETQYF.

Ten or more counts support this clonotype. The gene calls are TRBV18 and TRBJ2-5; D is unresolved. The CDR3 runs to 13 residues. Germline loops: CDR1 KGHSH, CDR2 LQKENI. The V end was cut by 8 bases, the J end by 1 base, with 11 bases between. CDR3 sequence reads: CASRRPSQETQYF. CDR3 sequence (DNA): TGTGCCAGCCGTCGACCCAGCCAAGAGACCCAGTACTTC.

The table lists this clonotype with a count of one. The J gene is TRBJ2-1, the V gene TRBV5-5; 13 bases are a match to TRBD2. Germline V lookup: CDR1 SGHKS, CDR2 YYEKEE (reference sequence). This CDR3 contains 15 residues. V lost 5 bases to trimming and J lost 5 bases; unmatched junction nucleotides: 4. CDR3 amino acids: CASSPLAGGHNEQFF. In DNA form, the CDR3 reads TGTGCCAGCAGTCCACTAGCGGGAGGGCACAATGAGCAGTTCTTC.

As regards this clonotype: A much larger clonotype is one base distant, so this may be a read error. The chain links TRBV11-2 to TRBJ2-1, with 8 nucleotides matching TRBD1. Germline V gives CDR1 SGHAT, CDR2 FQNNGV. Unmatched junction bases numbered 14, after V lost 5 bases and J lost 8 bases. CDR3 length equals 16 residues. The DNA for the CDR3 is TGTGCCAGCAGCCCTAGACCGGGACAGGATTACCATGAGCAGTTCTTC. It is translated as CASSPRPGQDYHEQFF.

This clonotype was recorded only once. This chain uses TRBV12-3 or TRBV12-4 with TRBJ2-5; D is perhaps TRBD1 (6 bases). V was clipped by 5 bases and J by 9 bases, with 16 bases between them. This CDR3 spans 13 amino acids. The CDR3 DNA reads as TGTGCCAGCAGTCCCAGTGGACAGCAGCCCCAGTACTTC. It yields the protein CASSPSGQQPQYF.

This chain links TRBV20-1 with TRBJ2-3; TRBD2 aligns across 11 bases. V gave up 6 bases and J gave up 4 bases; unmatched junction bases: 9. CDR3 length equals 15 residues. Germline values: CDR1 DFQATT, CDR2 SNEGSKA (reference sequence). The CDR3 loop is CSAELTSGRADTQYF. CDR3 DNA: TGCAGTGCCGAACTCACTAGCGGGAGAGCAGATACGCAGTATTTT.

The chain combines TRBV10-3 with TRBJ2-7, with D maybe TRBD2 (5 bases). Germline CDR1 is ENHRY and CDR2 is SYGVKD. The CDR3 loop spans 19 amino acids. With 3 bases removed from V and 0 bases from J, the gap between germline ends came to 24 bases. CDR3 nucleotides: TGTGCCATCAGTGAAGGTCAAATTTATCGGTATGGGAGCTCCTACGAGCAGTACTTC. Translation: CAISEGQIYRYGSSYEQYF.

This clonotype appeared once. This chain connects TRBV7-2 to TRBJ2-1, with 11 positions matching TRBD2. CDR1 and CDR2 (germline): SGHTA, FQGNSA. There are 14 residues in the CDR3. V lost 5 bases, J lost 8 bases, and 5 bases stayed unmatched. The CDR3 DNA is TGTGCCAGCAGCCCCCTACTAGCGGGGGATGAGCAGTTCTTC. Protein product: CASSPLLAGDEQFF.

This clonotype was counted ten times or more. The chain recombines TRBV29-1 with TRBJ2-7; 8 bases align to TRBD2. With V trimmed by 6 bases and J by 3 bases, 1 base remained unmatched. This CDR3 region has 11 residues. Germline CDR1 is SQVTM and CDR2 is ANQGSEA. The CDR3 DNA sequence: TGCAGCGTACTAGCGGACTACGAGCAGTACTTC. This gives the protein CSVLADYEQYF.

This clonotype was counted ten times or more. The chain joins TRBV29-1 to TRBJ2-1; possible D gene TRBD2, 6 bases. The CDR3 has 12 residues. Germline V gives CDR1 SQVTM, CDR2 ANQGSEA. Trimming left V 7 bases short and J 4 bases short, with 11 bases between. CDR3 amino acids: CSGPGLYNEQFF. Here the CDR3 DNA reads TGCAGCGGGCCGGGACTGTACAATGAGCAGTTCTTC.

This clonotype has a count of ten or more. The CDR3 nucleotides are TGTGCCAGCAGCCAAGGTCGTGGGGCAGGAAACACTGAAGCTTTCTTT. Translation: CASSQGRGAGNTEAFF. J is TRBJ1-1 and V is TRBV4-2, with D tentatively TRBD1 (5 bases). Germline loops: CDR1 LGHNA, CDR2 YNFKEQ. This CDR3 has 16 amino acids. The V end lost 1 base, the J end lost 2 bases, and 14 bases lay between the germline ends.

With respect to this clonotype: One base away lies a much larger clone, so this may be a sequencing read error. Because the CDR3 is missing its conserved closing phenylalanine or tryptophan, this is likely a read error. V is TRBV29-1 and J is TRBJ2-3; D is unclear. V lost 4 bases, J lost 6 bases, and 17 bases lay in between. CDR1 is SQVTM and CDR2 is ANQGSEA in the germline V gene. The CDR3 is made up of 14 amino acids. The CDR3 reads CSVVGRFDQDTQYL. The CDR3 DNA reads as TGCAGCGTTGTCGGTAGATTCGACCAGGATACGCAGTATTTA.

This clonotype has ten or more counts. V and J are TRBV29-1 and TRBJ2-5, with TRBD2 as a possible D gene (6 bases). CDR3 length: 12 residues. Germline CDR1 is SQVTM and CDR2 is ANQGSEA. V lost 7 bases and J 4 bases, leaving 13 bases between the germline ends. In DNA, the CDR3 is TGCAGCGCAGGGACTCCAGCAGAGACCCAGTACTTC. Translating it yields CSAGTPAETQYF.

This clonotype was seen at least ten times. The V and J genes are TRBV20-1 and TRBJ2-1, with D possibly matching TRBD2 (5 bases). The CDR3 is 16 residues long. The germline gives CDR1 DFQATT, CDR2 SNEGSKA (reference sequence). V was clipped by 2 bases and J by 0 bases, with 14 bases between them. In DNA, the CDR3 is TGCAGTGCTAGAAGCCCAGCGGAGAGCTCCTACAATGAGCAGTTCTTC. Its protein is CSARSPAESSYNEQFF.

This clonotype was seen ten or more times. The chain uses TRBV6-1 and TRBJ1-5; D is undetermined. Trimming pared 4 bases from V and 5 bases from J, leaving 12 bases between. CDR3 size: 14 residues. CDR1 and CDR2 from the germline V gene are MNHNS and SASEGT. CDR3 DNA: TGTGCCAGCAGTGTCGAACGTGGCGATCAGCCCCAGCATTTT. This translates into CASSVERGDQPQHF.

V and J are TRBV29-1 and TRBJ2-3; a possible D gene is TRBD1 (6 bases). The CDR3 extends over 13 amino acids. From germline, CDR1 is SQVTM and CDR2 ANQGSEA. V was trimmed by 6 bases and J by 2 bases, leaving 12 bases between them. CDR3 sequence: CSVDRTNTDTQYF. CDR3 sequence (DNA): TGCAGCGTAGACAGGACCAACACAGATACGCAGTATTTT.